This T cell receptor beta chain was identified during a study of T cell changes during pregnancy in multiple sclerosis. The data were produced by immunoSEQ multiplex PCR, yet TCRdb's version contains in-frame clones alone and is incomplete. Altogether about 71,000 clones are present, around 90% being singletons, with the ten largest covering about 1%. The origin of this receptor is a female donor with multiple sclerosis, enrolled in a pregnancy study. The sample was peripheral blood, taken in the third trimester of pregnancy.

The CDR3, as DNA: TGTGCCAGCACCCTTAGTTCCAGCGGGAGTGCCTACGAGCAGTACTTC. Protein: CASTLSSSGSAYEQYF. This chain uses TRBV7-2 with TRBJ2-7; 8 bases align to TRBD2. Germline values: CDR1 SGHTA, CDR2 FQGNSA. After removal of 7 bases from V and 2 bases from J, the junction contained 13 bases not matched to a gene. This CDR3 has 16 residues.